This TCR beta chain stems from a study of post-analysis software for immune sequencing data. Study information: In terms of disease course, relapsing-remitting, secondary progressive and progressive-relapsing multiple sclerosis were included.

Worth noting for this clonotype: What it binds is not known.

Overall study findings and caveats: Under F measure analysis, samples from one preparation batch co-clustered strongly. When patients were compared with controls, four or five TRBV segments were more frequent, TRBV5-6, TRBV5-1 and TRBV20-1 among them. In multiple sclerosis, normalized Chao1 diversity was significantly below that of controls.

V lost 7 bases and J 7 bases, leaving 17 bases between the germline ends. Germline CDR1 is ENHRY and CDR2 is SYGVKD. CDR3 length: 13 amino acids. Unique molecular identifiers had been added to the TCR beta cDNA libraries. Input of roughly 0.85 to 11 million T cells yielded approximately 500,000 cDNA molecules. Each CDR3 protein gets one entry after TCRdb re-called the PCR reads with MiXCR. Of hundreds of thousands of distinct CDR3 sequences in the sample, 53% are singletons; the top ten hold approximately 4.2%. This sequence was found in a girl aged 5 to 17 with multiple sclerosis. The sequenced sample was blood. V and J are TRBV10-3 and TRBJ2-7; possibly TRBD1 or TRBD2 for D (5 bases each). The CDR3 spells CAITGTDEGEQYF. The CDR3 region has the DNA TGTGCCATCACCGGGACGGATGAAGGGGAGCAGTACTTC.